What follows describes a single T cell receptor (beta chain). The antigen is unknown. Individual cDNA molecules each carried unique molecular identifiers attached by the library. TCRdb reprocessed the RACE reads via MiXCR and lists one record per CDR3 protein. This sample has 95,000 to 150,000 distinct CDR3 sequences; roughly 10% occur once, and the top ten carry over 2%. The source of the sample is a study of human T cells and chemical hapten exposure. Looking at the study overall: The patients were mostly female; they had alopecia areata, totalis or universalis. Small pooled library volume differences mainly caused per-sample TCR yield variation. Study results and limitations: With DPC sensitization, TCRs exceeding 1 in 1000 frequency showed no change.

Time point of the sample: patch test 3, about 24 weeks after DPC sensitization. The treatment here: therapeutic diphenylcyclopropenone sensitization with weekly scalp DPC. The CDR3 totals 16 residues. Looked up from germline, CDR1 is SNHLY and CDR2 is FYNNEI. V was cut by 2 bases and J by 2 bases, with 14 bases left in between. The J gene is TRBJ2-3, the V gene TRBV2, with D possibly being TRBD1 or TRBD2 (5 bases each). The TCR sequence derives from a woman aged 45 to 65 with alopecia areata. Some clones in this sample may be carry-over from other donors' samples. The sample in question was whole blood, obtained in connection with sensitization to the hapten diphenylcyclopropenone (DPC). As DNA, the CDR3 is TGTGCCAGCAGTGAAAAGGGACGGACACCCACAGATACGCAGTATTTT. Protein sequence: CASSEKGRTPTDTQYF.